This T cell receptor (beta chain) originates from a study of shared clonotypes between healthy human individuals (dated by TCRdb to the early 2020s). Concerning the study at large: A couple of women and three men aged 18 to 49 years were included in the cohort. For each donor, CD4 naive and CD4 memory were each given three plates, CD8 naive was given two plates, and CD8 memory was given one plate. The study deeply sequenced blood TCR repertoires of five healthy adults to estimate repertoire size and the extent of clonotype sharing between individuals. Libraries were prepared and TCR repertoires were sequenced by different laboratories using diverse techniques, in order to increase sequencing depth and limit assay-specific biases. Leukapheresis yielded between about 0.85 and 10 billion PBMCs per donor.

CD8 naive samples were CD45RO-negative cells positively selected for CCR7, giving a CD45RA+CCR7+ population that excluded TemRA cells. Donors were healthy HIV-negative adults with no recently reported acute infections or vaccinations. Every donor was a Caucasian adult living in Nashville, Tennessee, USA. After blood collection by leukapheresis, PBMCs were isolated using Ficoll-Histopaque density gradient centrifugation and then cryopreserved in the vapor phase of liquid nitrogen. Analytical flow cytometry was used to check the purity and quantity of each magnetically sorted T cell population. From each sorted fraction, genomic DNA was isolated and quantified by UV absorbance on a Nanodrop 2000c. On the study overall, not on this receptor specifically: Compared with non-shared clonotypes, the clonotypes found in all four sorted-subset donors had higher generation probabilities. Sampling was limited to blood, and TCR repertoires in tissue likely differ from TCR repertoires in blood. Pairwise subsampling indicated that sequencing depth was expected to affect the degree of clonotype sharing among donors. Because the study included only a small number of donors, the genetic and exposure-history diversity represented was limited. Estimated clonotype richness was generally larger for naive than for memory subsets. When four donors were compared, the shared fraction of clonotypes was around 5% for naive CD4, more than 3% for naive CD8, 2.3% for memory CD4, and roughly 0.4% for memory CD8. Rarefaction of sorted-subset datasets indicated incomplete sequencing despite the large sequencing depth.

TCR CDR3 regions were amplified from genomic DNA by multiplex PCR using the deep immunoSEQ assay. Extracted genomic DNA from each cell subset was spread evenly across all wells of several immunoSEQ 96-well plates, with each plate serving as a replicate. Each replicate PCR for sorted subsets received around 210 ng genomic DNA, equal to about 30,000 T cell genomes. Purified libraries were measured with a Qubit 3.0 fluorometer, size-checked on a Bioanalyzer 2100, and measured again with the KAPA Library Quantification kit. Every immunoSEQ 96-well plate was sequenced on a dedicated single-read 150-cycle Illumina NextSeq 550 flow cell. As for how the authors treated the data: The immunoSEQ output contained only junctional sequences without quality scores, so filtering could not match that applied to full-length reads. Sequences were annotated with PyIR, a Python wrapper for IgBLAST v1.9, and V/J genes and CDR3 were assigned using IMGT germline references. Any read was removed if the V/J assignment was weak (E-value above 1e-6), the CDR3 was missing, or the read contained stop codons, out-of-frame junctions, or ambiguous translated residues. V3J clonotypes were defined as sequences sharing an identical inferred V gene, J gene, and CDR3 amino acid sequence. Percentage overlap between repertoires was calculated by dividing the number of shared unique clonotypes by the size of the smaller repertoire. Richness of each repertoire was evaluated using RTK rarefaction, the Chao1 estimator, and Recon v2.1 estimates of unobserved clonotypes. Generation probabilities for all TCRbeta clonotypes obtained by the gDNA method from a handful of donors were computed using OLGA. TCRdb's version of the immuneACCESS table is confined to in-frame rearrangements and falls short of the full clone set. An unresolved V gene accounts for under half of the shortfall where checked; the remainder is of unknown origin. The V and J calls and clone size are taken from that table; D and trimming were inferred from the DNA. The sample includes around 2.1 million clones, with roughly 91% observed a single time. The ten most abundant clones make up 1.7% of the sample.

From cysteine to phenylalanine, the CDR3 is 16 amino acids long. Of all the DNA, just the CDR3 is kept, 48 bases in frame from base 1. V was cut back by 2 bases and J by 1 base, leaving a gap of 16 bases between them. CDR1 and CDR2 (SGHRS, YFSETQ) derive from the germline V gene. In the case of this clone: Its antigen has not been determined. Within one base of it there is no much larger clone, and no base qualities were kept.

Rearrangement joined TRBV5-1 to TRBJ2-7; the D gene is unclear. The clonotype originates from a man aged 18 to 29 in good health. Some clones in this sample may be carry-over from other donors' samples. Sequenced material: naive CD8+ T cells from PBMCs. This specimen's cell subset or site label, per the study, means: CD45RA+CCR7+. The sequenced DNA is TGCGCCAGCAGCTTAACCGGGCCGCACCCTTCCTACGAGCAGTACTTC. Its protein reads: CASSLTGPHPSYEQYF.